Below, one T cell receptor beta chain is given with its context. These data are taken from a study of blood T cell repertoires in COVID-19. Study background: Italy, Spain and the United States were the sources of the convalescent and acute COVID-19 samples.

Per the original data handling: Amplifying reference gene primers gave estimates of nucleated cell counts. Libraries were prepared by immunoSEQ multiplex PCR; TCRdb keeps only in-frame clonotypes and omits some of them. D and trimming come from the DNA, and the V and J calls and clone size come from that table. The data contain about 160,000 clones, approximately 82% of them singletons. The CDR3 totals 13 residues. The sequenced sample was peripheral blood. This sequence joins TRBV12-1 and TRBJ2-7; TRBD1 is taken as the D call from the table, unchecked against the DNA. TRBV12-1 is marked as a pseudogene. This sequence originates from a woman at least 80 years old with acute or convalescent COVID-19. In DNA, the CDR3 is TGTGCCAGCAGCTTAGACAGGGGGCGCGAGCAGTACTTC. Its protein product is CASSLDRGREQYF.